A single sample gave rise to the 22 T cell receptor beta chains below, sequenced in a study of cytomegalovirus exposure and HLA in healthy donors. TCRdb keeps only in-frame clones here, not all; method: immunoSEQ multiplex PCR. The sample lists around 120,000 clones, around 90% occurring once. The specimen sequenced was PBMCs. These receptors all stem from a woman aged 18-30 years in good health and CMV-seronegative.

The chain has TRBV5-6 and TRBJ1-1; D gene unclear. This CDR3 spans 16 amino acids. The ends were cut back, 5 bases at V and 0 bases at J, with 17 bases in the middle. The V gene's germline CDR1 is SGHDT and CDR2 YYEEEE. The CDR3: CASRFGRWGVNTEAFF. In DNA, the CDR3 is TGTGCCAGCAGATTCGGGAGGTGGGGAGTGAACACTGAAGCTTTCTTT.

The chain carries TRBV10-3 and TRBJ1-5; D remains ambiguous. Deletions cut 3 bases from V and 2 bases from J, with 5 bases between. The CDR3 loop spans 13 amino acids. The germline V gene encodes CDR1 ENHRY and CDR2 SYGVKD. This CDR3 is CAISDEGNQPQHF. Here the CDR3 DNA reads TGTGCCATCAGTGACGAGGGCAATCAGCCCCAGCATTTT.

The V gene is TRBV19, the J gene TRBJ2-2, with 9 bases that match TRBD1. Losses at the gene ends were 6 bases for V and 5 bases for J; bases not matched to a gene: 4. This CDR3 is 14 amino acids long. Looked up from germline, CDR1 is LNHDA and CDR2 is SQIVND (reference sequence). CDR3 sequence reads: CASRGQGKTGELFF. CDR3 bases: TGTGCCAGTAGGGGACAGGGAAAAACCGGGGAGCTGTTTTTT.

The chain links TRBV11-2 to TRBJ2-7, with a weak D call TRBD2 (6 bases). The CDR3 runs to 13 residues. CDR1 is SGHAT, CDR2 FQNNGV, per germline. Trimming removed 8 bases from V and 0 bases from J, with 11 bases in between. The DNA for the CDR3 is TGTGCCAGCGGAGGGACTCACTCCTACGAGCAGTACTTC. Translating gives CASGGTHSYEQYF.

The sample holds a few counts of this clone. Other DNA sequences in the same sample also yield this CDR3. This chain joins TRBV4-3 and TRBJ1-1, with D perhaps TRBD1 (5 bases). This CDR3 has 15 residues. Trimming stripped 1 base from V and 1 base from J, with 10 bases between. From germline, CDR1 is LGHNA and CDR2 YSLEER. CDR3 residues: CASSQVPTENTEAFF. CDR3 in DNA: TGCGCCAGCAGCCAAGTTCCGACAGAGAACACTGAAGCTTTCTTT.

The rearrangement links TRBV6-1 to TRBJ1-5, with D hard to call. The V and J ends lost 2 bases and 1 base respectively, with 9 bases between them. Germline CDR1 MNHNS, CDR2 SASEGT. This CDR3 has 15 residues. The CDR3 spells CASSEQEGSNQPQHF. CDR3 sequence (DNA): TGTGCCAGCAGTGAACAGGAGGGCAGCAATCAGCCCCAGCATTTT.

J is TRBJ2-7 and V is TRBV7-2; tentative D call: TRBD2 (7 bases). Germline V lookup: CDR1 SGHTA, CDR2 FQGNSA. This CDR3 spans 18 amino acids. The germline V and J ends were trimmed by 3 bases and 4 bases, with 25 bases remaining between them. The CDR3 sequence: CASSFLPSMGGAYYEQYF. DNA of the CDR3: TGTGCCAGCAGCTTTCTCCCCTCCATGGGGGGGGCCTATTACGAGCAGTACTTC. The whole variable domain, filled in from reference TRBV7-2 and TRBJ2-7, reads GAGVSQSPSNKVTEKGKDVELRCDPISGHTALYWYRQSLGQGLEFLIYFQGNSAPDKSGLPSDRFSAERTGGSVSTLTIQRTQQEDSAVYLCASSFLPSMGGAYYEQYFGPGTRLTVT.

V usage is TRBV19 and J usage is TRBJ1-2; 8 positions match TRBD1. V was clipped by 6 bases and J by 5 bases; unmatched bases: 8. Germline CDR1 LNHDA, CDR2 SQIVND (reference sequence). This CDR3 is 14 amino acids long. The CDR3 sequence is CASRGQGPRYGYTF. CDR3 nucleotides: TGTGCCAGTAGAGGACAGGGTCCCCGGTATGGCTACACCTTC.

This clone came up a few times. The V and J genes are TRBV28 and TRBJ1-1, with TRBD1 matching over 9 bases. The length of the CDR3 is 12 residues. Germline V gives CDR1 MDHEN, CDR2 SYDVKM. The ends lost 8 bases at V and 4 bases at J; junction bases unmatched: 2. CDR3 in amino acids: CASGTGITEAFF. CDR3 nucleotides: TGTGCCAGCGGGACAGGGATCACTGAAGCTTTCTTT.

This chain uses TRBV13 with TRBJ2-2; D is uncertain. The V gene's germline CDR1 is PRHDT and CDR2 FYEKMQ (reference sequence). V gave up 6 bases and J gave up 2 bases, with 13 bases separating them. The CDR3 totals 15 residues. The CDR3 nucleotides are TGTGCCAGCAGGGCTGCCGGGTCTAACACCGGGGAGCTGTTTTTT. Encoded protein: CASRAAGSNTGELFF.

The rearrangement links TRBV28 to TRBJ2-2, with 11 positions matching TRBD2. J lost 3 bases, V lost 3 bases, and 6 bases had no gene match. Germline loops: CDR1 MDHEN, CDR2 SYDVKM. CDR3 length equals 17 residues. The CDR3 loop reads CASSLASGGRYTGELFF. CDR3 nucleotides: TGTGCCAGCAGTTTGGCTAGCGGGGGGAGGTACACCGGGGAGCTGTTTTTT.

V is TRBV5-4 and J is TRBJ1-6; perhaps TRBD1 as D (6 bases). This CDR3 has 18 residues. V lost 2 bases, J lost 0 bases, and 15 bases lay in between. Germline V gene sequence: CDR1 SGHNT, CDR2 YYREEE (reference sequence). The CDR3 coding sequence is TGTGCCAGCAGCTTTGGACAGCTAATGAGCTCCTATAATTCACCCCTCCACTTT. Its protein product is CASSFGQLMSSYNSPLHF.

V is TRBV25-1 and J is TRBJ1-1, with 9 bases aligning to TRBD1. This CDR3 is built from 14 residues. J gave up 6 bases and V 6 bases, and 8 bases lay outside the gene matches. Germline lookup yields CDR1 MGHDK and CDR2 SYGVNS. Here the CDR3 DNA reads TGTGCCAGCAGAAAAACAGGGGGCGAGGCTGAAGCTTTCTTT. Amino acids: CASRKTGGEAEAFF.

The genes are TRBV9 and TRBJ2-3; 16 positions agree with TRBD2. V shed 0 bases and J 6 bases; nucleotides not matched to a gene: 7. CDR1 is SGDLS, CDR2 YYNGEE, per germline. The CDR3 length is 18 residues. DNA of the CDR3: TGTGCCAGCAGCGTAGCCGGGACTAGCGGGAGGGCCGGGGATACGCAGTATTTT. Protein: CASSVAGTSGRAGDTQYF. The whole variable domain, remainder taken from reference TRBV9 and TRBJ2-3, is DSGVTQTPKHLITATGQRVTLRCSPRSGDLSVYWYQQSLDQGLQFLIQYYNGEERAKGNILERFSAQQFPDLHSELNLSSLELGDSALYFCASSVAGTSGRAGDTQYFGPGTRLTVL.

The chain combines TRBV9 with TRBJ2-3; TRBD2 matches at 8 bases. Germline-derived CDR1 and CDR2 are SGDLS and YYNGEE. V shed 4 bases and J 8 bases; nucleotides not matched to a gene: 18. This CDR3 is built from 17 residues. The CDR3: CASSRQIAGLPIATQYF. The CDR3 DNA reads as TGTGCCAGCAGCCGTCAAATAGCGGGACTTCCCATAGCTACGCAGTATTTT.

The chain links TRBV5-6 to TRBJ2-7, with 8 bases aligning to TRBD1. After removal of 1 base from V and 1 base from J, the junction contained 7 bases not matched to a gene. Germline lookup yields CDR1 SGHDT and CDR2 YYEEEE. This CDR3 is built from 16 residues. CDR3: CASSLYGWTGSYEQYF. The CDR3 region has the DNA TGTGCCAGCAGCTTGTATGGCTGGACAGGGTCCTACGAGCAGTACTTC.

CDR3 protein: CAISELSSGDPTDTQYF. In DNA, the CDR3 is TGTGCCATCAGTGAGCTGTCTAGCGGGGACCCCACAGATACGCAGTATTTT. The chain recombines TRBV10-3 with TRBJ2-3, with 9 bases that match TRBD2. Losses at the gene ends were 2 bases for V and 2 bases for J; bases not matched to a gene: 8. CDR3 length equals 17 residues. Germline loops: CDR1 ENHRY, CDR2 SYGVKD.

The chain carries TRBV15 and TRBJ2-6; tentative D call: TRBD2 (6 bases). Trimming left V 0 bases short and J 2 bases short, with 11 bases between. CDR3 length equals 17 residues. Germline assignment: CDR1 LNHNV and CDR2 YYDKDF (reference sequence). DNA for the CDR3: TGTGCCACCAGCAGAGACGGAGGGAGCCCTGGGGCCAACGTCCTGACTTTC. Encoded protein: CATSRDGGSPGANVLTF.

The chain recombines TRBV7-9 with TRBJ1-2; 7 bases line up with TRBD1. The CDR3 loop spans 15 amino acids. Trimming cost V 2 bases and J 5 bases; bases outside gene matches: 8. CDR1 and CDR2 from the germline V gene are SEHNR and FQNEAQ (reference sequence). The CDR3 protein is CASSLIETGAYGYTF. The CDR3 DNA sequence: TGTGCCAGCAGCTTAATCGAAACAGGGGCTTATGGCTACACCTTC. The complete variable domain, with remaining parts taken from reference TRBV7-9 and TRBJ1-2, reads DTGVSQNPRHKITKRGQNVTFRCDPISEHNRLYWYRQTLGQGPEFLTYFQNEAQLEKSRLLSDRFSAERPKGSFSTLEIQRTEQGDSAMYLCASSLIETGAYGYTFGSGTRLTVV.

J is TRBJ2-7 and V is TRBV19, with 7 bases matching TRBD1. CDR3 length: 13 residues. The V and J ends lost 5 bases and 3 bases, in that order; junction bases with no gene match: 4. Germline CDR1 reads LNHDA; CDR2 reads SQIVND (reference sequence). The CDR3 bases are TGTGCCAGTAGTGTACAGGGGATCTACGAGCAGTACTTC. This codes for CASSVQGIYEQYF. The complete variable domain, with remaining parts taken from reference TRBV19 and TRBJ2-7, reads DGGITQSPKYLFRKEGQNVTLSCEQNLNHDAMYWYRQDPGQGLRLIYYSQIVNDFQKGDIAEGYSVSREKKESFPLTVTSAQKNPTAFYLCASSVQGIYEQYFGPGTRLTVT.

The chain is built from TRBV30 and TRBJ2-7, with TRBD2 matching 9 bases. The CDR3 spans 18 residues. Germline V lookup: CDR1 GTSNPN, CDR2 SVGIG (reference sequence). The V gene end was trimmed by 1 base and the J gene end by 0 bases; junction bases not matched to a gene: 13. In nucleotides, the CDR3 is TGTGCCTGGAGTGGAGGGACTAGCACCTCTGGGGGCTCCTACGAGCAGTACTTC. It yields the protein CAWSGGTSTSGGSYEQYF.

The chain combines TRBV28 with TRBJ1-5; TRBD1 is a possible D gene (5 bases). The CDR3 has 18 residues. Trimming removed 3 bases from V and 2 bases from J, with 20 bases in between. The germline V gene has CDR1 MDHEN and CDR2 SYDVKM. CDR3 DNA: TGTGCCAGCAGTTTTAATCCAGGGAAAGGGATGGGCAATCAGCCCCAGCATTTT. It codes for CASSFNPGKGMGNQPQHF.